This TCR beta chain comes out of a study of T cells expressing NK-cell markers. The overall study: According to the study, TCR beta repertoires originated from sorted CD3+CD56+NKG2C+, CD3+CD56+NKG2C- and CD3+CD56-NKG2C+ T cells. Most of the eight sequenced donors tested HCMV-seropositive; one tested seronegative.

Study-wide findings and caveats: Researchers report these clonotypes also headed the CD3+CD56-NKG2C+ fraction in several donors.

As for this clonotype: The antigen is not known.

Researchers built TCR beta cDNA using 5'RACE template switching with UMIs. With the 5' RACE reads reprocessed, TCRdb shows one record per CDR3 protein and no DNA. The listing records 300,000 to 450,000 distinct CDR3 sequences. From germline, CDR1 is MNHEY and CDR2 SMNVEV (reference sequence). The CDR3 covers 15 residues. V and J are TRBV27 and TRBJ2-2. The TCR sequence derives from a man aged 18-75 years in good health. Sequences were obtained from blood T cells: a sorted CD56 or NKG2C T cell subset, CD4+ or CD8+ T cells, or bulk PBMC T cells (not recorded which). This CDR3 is CASSFRASNTGELFF.